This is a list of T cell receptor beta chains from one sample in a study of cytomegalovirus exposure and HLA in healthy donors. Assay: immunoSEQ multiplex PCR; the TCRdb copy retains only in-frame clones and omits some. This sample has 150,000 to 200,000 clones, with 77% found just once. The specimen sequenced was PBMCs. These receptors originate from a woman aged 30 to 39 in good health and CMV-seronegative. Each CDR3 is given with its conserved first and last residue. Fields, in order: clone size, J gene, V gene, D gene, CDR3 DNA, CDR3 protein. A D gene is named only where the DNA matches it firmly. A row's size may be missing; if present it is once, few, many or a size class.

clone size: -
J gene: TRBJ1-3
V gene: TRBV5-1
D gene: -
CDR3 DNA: TGCGCCAGCAGCGGCGGGACGGGTGCGAACACCATATATTTT
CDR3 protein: CASSGGTGANTIYF

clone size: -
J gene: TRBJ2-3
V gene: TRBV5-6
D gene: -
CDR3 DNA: TGTGCCAGCAAGTGGGAGGGGGGAAGGTCTGATACGCAGTATTTT
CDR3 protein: CASKWEGGRSDTQYF

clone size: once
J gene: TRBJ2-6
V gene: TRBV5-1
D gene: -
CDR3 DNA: TGCGCCAGCAGCTTGGCCACTTTGGGGGCCAACGTCCTGACTTTC
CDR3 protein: CASSLATLGANVLTF

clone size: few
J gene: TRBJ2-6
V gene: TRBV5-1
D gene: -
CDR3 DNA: TGCGCCAGCAGCTTGGCCACAGGGGCCAACGTCCTGACTTTC
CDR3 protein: CASSLATGANVLTF

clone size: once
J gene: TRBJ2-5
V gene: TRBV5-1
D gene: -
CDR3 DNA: TGCGCCAGCAGGGACCTCCGGGGAACCGAGACCCAGTACTTC
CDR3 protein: CASRDLRGTETQYF

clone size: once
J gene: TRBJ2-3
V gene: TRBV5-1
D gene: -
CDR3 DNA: TGCGCCAGCAGCTTGACAGGAGATACGCAGTATTTT
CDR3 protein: CASSLTGDTQYF

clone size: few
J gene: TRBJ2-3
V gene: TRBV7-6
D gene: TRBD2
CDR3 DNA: TGTGCCAGCAGCGTACTAGCGGGGGGCACAGATACGCAGTATTTT
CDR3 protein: CASSVLAGGTDTQYF

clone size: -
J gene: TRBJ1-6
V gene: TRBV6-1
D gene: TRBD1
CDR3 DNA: TGTGCCAGCCGGCCCGGGACAGGGGCCCCACCCCTCCACTTT
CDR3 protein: CASRPGTGAPPLHF

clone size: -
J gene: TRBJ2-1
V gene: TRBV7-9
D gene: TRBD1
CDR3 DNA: TGTGCCAGCAGCACTCCCGGGACAGGGAATATTGAGCAGTTCTTC
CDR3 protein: CASSTPGTGNIEQFF

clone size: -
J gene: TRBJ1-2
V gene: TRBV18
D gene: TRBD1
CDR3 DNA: TGTGCCACCTCCGGGACAGCTAACTATGGCTACACCTTC
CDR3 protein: CATSGTANYGYTF

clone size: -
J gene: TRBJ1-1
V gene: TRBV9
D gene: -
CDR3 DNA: TGTGCCAGCAGCGTAGCGGGTATGAACACTGAAGCTTTCTTT
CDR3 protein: CASSVAGMNTEAFF

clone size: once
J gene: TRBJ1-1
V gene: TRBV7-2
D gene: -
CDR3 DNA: TGTGCCAGCAGCTTAGGGGGCGGCACTGAAGCTTTCTTT
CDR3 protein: CASSLGGGTEAFF

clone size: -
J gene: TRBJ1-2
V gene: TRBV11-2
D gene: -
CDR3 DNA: TGTGCCAGCAGCTTCACCGACAGCCTCTATGGCTACACCTTC
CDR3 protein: CASSFTDSLYGYTF

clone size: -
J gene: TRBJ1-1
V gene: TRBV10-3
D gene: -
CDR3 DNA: TGTGCCACCGGACAGATGAACACTGAAGCTTTCTTT
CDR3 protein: CATGQMNTEAFF

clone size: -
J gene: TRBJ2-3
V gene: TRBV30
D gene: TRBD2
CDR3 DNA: TGTGCCTGGAGAGCCCTAGAGCGGGGGAGTACAGATACGCAGTATTTT
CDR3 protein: CAWRALERGSTDTQYF

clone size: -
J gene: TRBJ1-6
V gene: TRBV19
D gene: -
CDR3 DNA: TGTGCCAGTAGTTCCATACCGGGACAAAATTCACCCCTCCACTTT
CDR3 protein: CASSSIPGQNSPLHF